The 32 T cell receptor beta chains listed next were all sequenced from one sample in a study of T cell repertoires and HLA-DP antigens. The table came from immunoSEQ multiplex PCR; TCRdb's copy has only in-frame clones and leaves some out. The table lists roughly 110,000 clones, almost 95% of them singletons. These receptors are not linked to any known antigen. Sequencing used CD4+ T cells from PBMCs. These receptors were taken from a woman aged 18-29 years in good health and CMV-seronegative.

The chain couples TRBV21-1 to TRBJ2-7; TRBD2 is the table's D call and was not checked against the DNA. TRBV21-1 is flagged as a pseudogene. The CDR3 spans 18 residues. The CDR3 nucleotides read TGTGCCAGCAGCAAAGAGGACGGGACTAGCGGGAGGGAAAACGAGCAGTACTTC. Translated, it gives CASSKEDGTSGRENEQYF.

This clone was detected once. This chain links TRBV7-2 with TRBJ1-4; 7 bases map to TRBD1. Germline CDR1 is SGHTA and CDR2 is FQGNSA. The CDR3 loop spans 16 amino acids. V was pared by 2 bases and J by 4 bases, with 7 bases of the junction left unmatched. CDR3 sequence (DNA): TGTGCCAGCAGCTTAAATGGTCAGGGGGTTAATGAAAAACTGTTTTTT. Encoded protein: CASSLNGQGVNEKLFF. The entire variable domain, with the rest obtained from reference TRBV7-2 and TRBJ1-4, is as follows: GAGVSQSPSNKVTEKGKDVELRCDPISGHTALYWYRQSLGQGLEFLIYFQGNSAPDKSGLPSDRFSAERTGGSVSTLTIQRTQQEDSAVYLCASSLNGQGVNEKLFFGSGTQLSVL.

V is TRBV29-1 and J is TRBJ2-5; D remains ambiguous. The J call could be wrong; TRBJ2-7 is a better fit for the DNA end. CDR1 and CDR2 (germline): SQVTM, ANQGSEA. The CDR3 extends over 13 amino acids. The CDR3 nucleotides are TGCAGCGTTGCTCTCCGGCAGGTGAACGAGCAGTACTTC. Translated: CSVALRQVNEQYF.

V is TRBV5-4 and J is TRBJ2-7; no reliable D call. The CDR3 covers 14 residues. CDR1 SGHNT and CDR2 YYREEE come from the germline V gene (reference sequence). V was cut by 2 bases and J by 1 base, with 10 bases left in between. Written as DNA, the CDR3 is TGTGCCAGCAGCTTCGGCCAGGATTCCTACGAGCAGTACTTC. Protein product: CASSFGQDSYEQYF.

The chain employs TRBV20-1 and TRBJ1-4; D call uncertain. Germline CDR1 reads DFQATT; CDR2 reads SNEGSKA (reference sequence). This CDR3 is built from 11 residues. Trimming cost V 6 bases and J 8 bases, with 10 bases left between them. The DNA for the CDR3 is TGCAGTGCGCGGAAGGAGGAAAAACTGTTTTTT. It specifies CSARKEEKLFF.

This chain links TRBV9 with TRBJ2-3; the match to TRBD2 covers 11 bases. The V segment lost 6 bases and the J segment 6 bases; nucleotides outside the gene matches: 24. The V gene's germline CDR1 is SGDLS and CDR2 YYNGEE. This CDR3 has 20 residues. The CDR3 DNA sequence: TGTGCCAGCACCCCAGGGGTCAGAGGGGGGACTAGCGGTTCCCGGGATACGCAGTATTTT. Translating gives CASTPGVRGGTSGSRDTQYF.

This clone was picked up one time. The chain is built from TRBV5-4 and TRBJ1-4; D call uncertain. CDR1 is SGHNT and CDR2 is YYREEE in the germline V gene (reference sequence). The V and J ends lost 2 bases and 7 bases respectively, with 15 bases between them. This CDR3 has 15 amino acids. This chain's CDR3 is CASSFGDEGGEKLFF. CDR3 coding DNA: TGTGCCAGCAGCTTTGGAGATGAGGGAGGTGAAAAACTGTTTTTT.

The gene calls are TRBV27 and TRBJ2-6; D gene unclear. This CDR3 has 19 amino acids. Trimming took 0 bases from V and 0 from J, leaving 15 bases between them. Germline V gene data show CDR1 as MNHEY and CDR2 as SMNVEV (reference sequence). The CDR3 sequence is CASSLSLSSVISGANVLTF. The DNA of the CDR3 is TGTGCCAGCAGTTTATCTCTTTCGTCGGTAATCTCTGGGGCCAACGTCCTGACTTTC.

The gene calls are TRBV7-9 and TRBJ2-6; D unresolved. CDR3 length: 13 residues. Germline values: CDR1 SEHNR, CDR2 FQNEAQ (reference sequence). V shed 3 bases and J shed 3 bases, with 3 bases lying between them. The CDR3 DNA reads TGTGCCAGCAGCTTCGATGGGGCCAACGTCCTGACTTTC. This translates into CASSFDGANVLTF.

The gene calls are TRBV9 and TRBJ2-1; TRBD1 matches 9 bases. The CDR3 spans 15 residues. CDR1 is SGDLS and CDR2 is YYNGEE in the germline V gene. The J segment lost 3 bases and the V segment lost 4 bases, leaving 5 bases of the junction unmatched. Here the CDR3 reads CASSLRDRDYNEQFF. DNA for the CDR3: TGTGCCAGCAGCCTCCGGGACAGGGACTACAATGAGCAGTTCTTC. The whole variable domain, remainder taken from reference TRBV9 and TRBJ2-1, is DSGVTQTPKHLITATGQRVTLRCSPRSGDLSVYWYQQSLDQGLQFLIQYYNGEERAKGNILERFSAQQFPDLHSELNLSSLELGDSALYFCASSLRDRDYNEQFFGPGTRLTVL.

The chain recombines TRBV4-2 with TRBJ1-2, with a possible D match to TRBD1 (5 bases). Trimming took 2 bases from V and 8 from J, leaving 21 bases between them. The CDR3 covers 16 residues. CDR1 LGHNA and CDR2 YNFKEQ come from the germline V gene. The CDR3: CASSQNAGDLARGYTF. The CDR3 nucleotides are TGTGCCAGCAGCCAAAATGCGGGGGACCTCGCTAGGGGCTACACCTTC.

Worth noting for this clone: The identical CDR3 is also encoded by other nucleotide sequences in the sample. The CDR3 spells CASSLRGLSNQPQHF. The CDR3 bases are TGTGCCAGCAGCCTCCGCGGTCTTAGCAATCAGCCCCAGCATTTT. V usage is TRBV7-2 and J usage is TRBJ1-5; D is uncertain. The V gene's germline CDR1 is SGHTA and CDR2 FQGNSA. The germline V and J ends were trimmed by 5 bases and 0 bases, with 11 bases remaining between them. This CDR3 has 15 residues.

This chain joins TRBV19 and TRBJ2-5, with 7 bases fitting TRBD1. After removal of 6 bases from V and 5 bases from J, the junction contained 12 bases not matched to a gene. Germline assignment: CDR1 LNHDA and CDR2 SQIVND (reference sequence). This CDR3 has 15 residues. CDR3 protein: CASSPTGKGWETQYF. Here the CDR3 DNA reads TGTGCCAGTAGCCCGACAGGGAAGGGTTGGGAGACCCAGTACTTC.

The chain is built from TRBV5-1 and TRBJ1-2; no definite D call. Trimming shortened V by 4 bases and J by 8 bases, and 18 bases separated the two germline ends. The CDR3 sequence is 14 residues long. CDR1 and CDR2 from the germline V gene are SGHRS and YFSETQ. The DNA of the CDR3 is TGCGCCAGCAGCACGGGCGTCCTAGACGGGGGCTACACCTTC. Amino acids: CASSTGVLDGGYTF.

The genes are TRBV6-5 and TRBJ1-6; D not certain. Per germline, CDR1 MNHEY and CDR2 SVGAGI. This CDR3 has 15 amino acids. Deletions cut 2 bases from V and 0 bases from J, with 5 bases between. The CDR3 DNA sequence: TGTGCCAGCAGTTACGGAGGCTCCTATAATTCACCCCTCCACTTT. Amino acid sequence: CASSYGGSYNSPLHF.

This chain connects TRBV5-1 to TRBJ1-4; 8 nucleotides line up with TRBD1. This CDR3 is 17 amino acids long. Losses at the gene ends were 0 bases for V and 0 bases for J; bases not matched to a gene: 4. Germline lookup yields CDR1 SGHRS and CDR2 YFSETQ. CDR3 in DNA: TGCGCCAGCAGCTTGGGGACAGGGAGGGCAACTAATGAAAAACTGTTTTTT. Translating it yields CASSLGTGRATNEKLFF.

This clone has just a few counts. The V call is TRBV4-3, the J call TRBJ1-3; a weak D match, TRBD1 (6 bases). The V end was cut by 3 bases, the J end by 0 bases, with 12 bases between. Germline CDR1 reads LGHNA; CDR2 reads YSLEER. This CDR3 contains 16 residues. CDR3 residues: CASSQGTTLSGNTIYF. The CDR3 coding sequence is TGCGCCAGCAGCCAGGGGACAACTCTCTCTGGAAACACCATATATTTT.

The J gene is TRBJ1-5, the V gene TRBV6-1, with D perhaps TRBD1 (6 bases). The germline V gene has CDR1 MNHNS and CDR2 SASEGT. The length of the CDR3 is 15 residues. Trimming took 6 bases from V and 0 from J, leaving 12 bases between them. This CDR3 is CASRVDRNSNQPQHF. The DNA for the CDR3 is TGTGCCAGCAGGGTTGACAGGAATAGCAATCAGCCCCAGCATTTT.

This sequence joins TRBV2 and TRBJ2-7; TRBD2 matches at 13 bases. V lost 6 bases, J lost 2 bases, and 4 bases stayed unmatched. The germline V gene has CDR1 SNHLY and CDR2 FYNNEI. The CDR3 loop spans 15 amino acids. This CDR3 reads CASREGLAGTYEQYV. The CDR3 DNA reads as TGTGCCAGCAGGGAGGGACTAGCGGGGACCTACGAGCAGTACGTC.

This sequence joins TRBV30 and TRBJ1-6; D uncertain. The CDR3 consists of 13 residues. Per germline, CDR1 GTSNPN and CDR2 SVGIG (reference sequence). The V and J ends lost 3 bases and 8 bases respectively, with 11 bases between them. In DNA, the CDR3 is TGTGCCTGGAGGGAGTCCGGCGATTCACCCCTCCACTTT. Translation: CAWRESGDSPLHF.

V and J are TRBV29-1 and TRBJ1-3, with D perhaps TRBD1 (5 bases). CDR3 length: 17 residues. Germline CDR1 and CDR2: SQVTM and ANQGSEA. V was trimmed by 8 bases and J by 4 bases, leaving 27 bases between them. The CDR3 is CSFARRDSEAGGNTIYF. In DNA, the CDR3 is TGCAGCTTTGCACGCCGCGACAGCGAAGCGGGGGGAAACACCATATATTTT.

The chain carries TRBV9 and TRBJ2-3, with unresolved D. V shed 2 bases and J shed 2 bases, with 9 bases lying between them. This CDR3 is built from 14 residues. The V gene's germline CDR1 is SGDLS and CDR2 YYNGEE. CDR3 DNA: TGTGCCAGCAGCGTGGGAACCTACACAGATACGCAGTATTTT. Its translation is CASSVGTYTDTQYF.

The genes are TRBV9 and TRBJ2-3; 14 nucleotides agree with TRBD2. The CDR3 spans 19 residues. The J segment lost 0 bases and the V segment lost 4 bases, leaving 10 bases of the junction unmatched. The germline V gene encodes CDR1 SGDLS and CDR2 YYNGEE. CDR3 protein: CASSQEGLAGASSTDTQYF. In DNA, the CDR3 is TGTGCCAGCAGCCAGGAGGGACTAGCGGGGGCTTCTAGCACAGATACGCAGTATTTT.

The chain couples TRBV19 to TRBJ1-5; D perhaps matches TRBD1 (6 bases). Trimming shortened V by 4 bases and J by 7 bases, and 14 bases separated the two germline ends. The germline gives CDR1 LNHDA, CDR2 SQIVND (reference sequence). The CDR3 consists of 14 residues. CDR3 in amino acids: CASSNYRVGQPQHF. The CDR3 coding sequence is TGTGCCAGTAGTAACTACAGGGTAGGGCAGCCCCAGCATTTT.

This chain links TRBV6-1 with TRBJ2-5; the match to TRBD2 covers 11 bases. CDR1 is MNHNS, CDR2 SASEGT, per germline. Trimming took 1 base from V and 7 from J; bases not matched to a gene: 11. CDR3 length: 17 amino acids. CDR3 residues: CASSEGLGTSGGRTQYF. CDR3 nucleotides: TGTGCCAGCAGTGAAGGGTTGGGGACTAGCGGAGGGCGGACCCAGTACTTC.

V and J are TRBV5-1 and TRBJ2-5; 13 bases are a match to TRBD2. The CDR3 runs to 15 residues. Germline-derived CDR1 and CDR2 are SGHRS and YFSETQ. V was pared by 7 bases and J by 5 bases, with 8 bases of the junction left unmatched. CDR3 in amino acids: CASHRTSGSIETQYF. In nucleotides, the CDR3 is TGCGCCAGCCATCGGACTAGCGGGAGCATCGAGACCCAGTACTTC.

The V gene is TRBV28, the J gene TRBJ1-5; D is unresolved. The ends were cut back, 3 bases at V and 7 bases at J, with 7 bases in the middle. Germline V CDR1 and CDR2: MDHEN, SYDVKM. The CDR3 loop spans 12 amino acids. The CDR3 coding sequence is TGTGCCAGCAGTTTCGTTAGACAGCCCCAGCATTTT. Translation gives CASSFVRQPQHF.

CDR3 residues: CASSVLGTDTQYF. Here the CDR3 DNA reads TGTGCCAGCAGCGTGCTAGGCACAGATACGCAGTATTTT. The gene calls are TRBV5-4 and TRBJ2-3, with D uncertain. Germline values: CDR1 SGHNT, CDR2 YYREEE (reference sequence). The V and J ends lost 4 bases and 1 base respectively, with 7 bases between them. This CDR3 has 13 residues.

CDR3: CASSEDPGYEKLFF. The CDR3 nucleotides read TGTGCCAGCAGTGAAGATCCAGGGTATGAAAAACTGTTTTTT. This chain joins TRBV2 and TRBJ1-4, with D possibly being TRBD1 (5 bases). V was pared by 1 base and J by 6 bases, with 9 bases between. CDR3 length: 14 amino acids. Germline loops: CDR1 SNHLY, CDR2 FYNNEI. The entire variable domain, with the rest obtained from reference TRBV2 and TRBJ1-4, is as follows: EPEVTQTPSHQVTQMGQEVILRCVPISNHLYFYWYRQILGQKVEFLVSFYNNEISEKSEIFDDQFSVERPDGSNFTLKIRSTKLEDSAMYFCASSEDPGYEKLFFGSGTQLSVL.

J is TRBJ2-3 and V is TRBV12-5, with 9 nucleotides matching TRBD2. The V gene's germline CDR1 is LGHNT and CDR2 FRNRAP. CDR3 length: 16 amino acids. The ends lost 1 base at V and 2 bases at J; junction bases unmatched: 4. The CDR3, as DNA: TGTGCTAGTGGTTTGGGGACTAGCGAGGCCACAGATACGCAGTATTTT. Translated: CASGLGTSEATDTQYF.

The V and J genes are TRBV19 and TRBJ2-1; 11 nucleotides match TRBD2. In germline, CDR1 is LNHDA, CDR2 SQIVND (reference sequence). V trimming: 6 bases; J trimming: 2 bases; junction bases outside the gene matches: 3. This CDR3 is built from 15 residues. The CDR3 DNA sequence: TGTGCCAGTAGACCGGGACTAGCGGCCTACAATGAGCAGTTCTTC. It encodes CASRPGLAAYNEQFF.

This sequence joins TRBV10-1 and TRBJ2-6; D not resolved. Germline loops: CDR1 WNHNN, CDR2 SYGVQD (reference sequence). The CDR3 extends over 13 amino acids. V was shortened by 6 bases and J by 1 base, with 4 bases between the two germline ends. The CDR3 loop reads CASRASGANVLTF. For the CDR3, the DNA is TGCGCCAGCAGGGCATCTGGGGCCAACGTCCTGACTTTC.